This is a list of T cell receptor beta chains from one sample in a study of shared clonotypes between healthy human individuals. Profiled with immunoSEQ multiplex PCR; TCRdb holds only in-frame clones, not every one. The sample holds around 690,000 clones, 90% seen once. Sequenced sample: memory CD8+ T cells from PBMCs. These receptors all stem from a man aged 18 to 29 in good health. Some clones in this sample may be carry-over from other donors' samples. CDR3s include the opening cysteine and the closing phenylalanine or tryptophan. D genes are given only for firm matches.

V	J	length	D	CDR3
TRBV30	TRBJ2-2	16	TRBD2	CAWSLPREDITGELFF
TRBV27	TRBJ1-2	13	TRBD1	CASSPGTGLGYTF
TRBV30	TRBJ1-1	11	TRBD1	CAWSKGTGAFF
TRBV30	TRBJ1-2	13	NA	CAWSETTNYGYTF
TRBV10-2	TRBJ2-7	14	NA	CASSELVGAYEQYF
TRBV28	TRBJ2-5	15	NA	CASSLEGRYQETQYF
TRBV4-2	TRBJ2-7	16	NA	CASSQEGELRSYEQYF
TRBV5-6	TRBJ2-7	14	NA	CASSDIQGRNEQYF
TRBV21-1	TRBJ2-7	16	NA	CASSLRGLAGGYEQYF
TRBV7-9	TRBJ2-1	13	NA	CASSLGERVGQFF
TRBV2	TRBJ2-5	10	NA	CASSEETQYF
TRBV11-2	TRBJ1-1	14	NA	CASKASGGHTEAFF
TRBV19	TRBJ2-7	13	NA	CASSIAPTGEQYF
TRBV5-1	TRBJ2-2	14	NA	CASSFYGGTGELFF
TRBV28	TRBJ2-7	15	NA	CASRPLAGPSYEQYF
TRBV7-2	TRBJ1-5	13	NA	CASSRLSNQPQHF
TRBV6-1	TRBJ2-3	13	NA	CANRGGRADTQYF
TRBV6-1	TRBJ1-5	14	NA	CASSEYQSNQPQHF
TRBV6-1	TRBJ1-3	14	NA	CASTQRGAGNTIYF
TRBV13	TRBJ2-1	16	TRBD2	CASSEGTSGIYNEQFF
TRBV7-9	TRBJ2-7	16	TRBD2	CASSPLWTSGAYEQYF
TRBV19	TRBJ2-7	15	TRBD1	CASSAKTGEEYEQYF
TRBV28	TRBJ2-7	18	NA	CASSFQPPDSLMRYEQYF
TRBV5-6	TRBJ2-7	13	TRBD2	CASSLGVAGEQYF
TRBV6-5	TRBJ2-1	13	NA	CASSLLADNEQFF
TRBV7-8	TRBJ2-1	16	TRBD2	CASSRLAGASYNEQFF
TRBV28	TRBJ2-1	17	NA	CASSTMREGVSYNEQFF
TRBV4-3	TRBJ1-6	15	NA	CASSPGRSRYSPLHF
TRBV13	TRBJ2-7	15	TRBD1	CASSLGTGVGYEQYF
TRBV12-1	TRBJ2-1	20	NA	CASSFDQVAEGVSSYNEQFF
TRBV7-2	TRBJ2-1	15	NA	CASSLKSSSYNEQFF
TRBV5-6	TRBJ2-1	14	NA	CASSLGDSYNEQFF
TRBV9	TRBJ2-7	17	NA	CASRWVSDQEGFFEQYF
TRBV7-6	TRBJ2-7	16	TRBD2	CASSFTLAGSSYEQYF
TRBV19	TRBJ2-7	14	TRBD2	CASSRLAGGYEQYF
TRBV12-5	TRBJ1-2	16	NA	CASGLEIGRKFYGYTF
TRBV14	TRBJ1-3	18	NA	CASSQAGLAVSSGNTIYF
TRBV27	TRBJ2-1	16	NA	CASSLSKWAAYNEQFF
TRBV7-9	TRBJ1-3	15	NA	CASTRDITSGNTIYF
TRBV27	TRBJ2-7	12	NA	CASRPSSYEQYF
TRBV28	TRBJ2-1	17	NA	CASSFIGGPYPGNEQFF
TRBV4-3	TRBJ2-2	14	NA	CASSQGSGIGELFF
TRBV7-2	TRBJ1-1	17	NA	CASSLSSRWGPGTEAFF
TRBV28	TRBJ2-5	15	NA	CASSPGLSYQETQYF
TRBV13	TRBJ2-3	19	TRBD2	CASSWSGTSDPKGTDTQYF
TRBV9	TRBJ2-1	16	TRBD2	CASSAQGTRLGNEQFF
TRBV14	TRBJ2-7	16	NA	CASSQRLGTPFYEQYF
TRBV6-4	TRBJ1-2	13	TRBD1	CASSDAGGYGYTF
TRBV7-9	TRBJ2-6	15	NA	CASSLNEPGANVLTF
TRBV6-6	TRBJ2-7	15	TRBD1	CASSSGQPSPYEQYF